The 18 T cell receptor beta chains given below trace back to one sample, sequenced in a study of blood T cell repertoires in COVID-19. Sequencing used immunoSEQ multiplex PCR; TCRdb keeps in-frame clones, though not all of them. The data show some 390,000 clones, about 91% seen once. The sequencing input was peripheral blood. These receptors were taken from a woman aged 40 to 50 with COVID-19, enrolled during active disease.

In this sample, this clone turned up once. The V call is TRBV7-9, the J call TRBJ2-2; D is ambiguous. This CDR3 comprises 17 residues. Trimming stripped 6 bases from V and 2 bases from J, with 19 bases between. Germline CDR1 reads SEHNR; CDR2 reads FQNEAQ (reference sequence). Here the CDR3 DNA reads TGTGCCAGCAGTTCTATTTTAGGTGGGCTTAACACCGGGGAGCTGTTTTTT. Protein: CASSSILGGLNTGELFF.

The rearrangement uses TRBV27 and TRBJ1-1, with D uncertain. The CDR3 has 13 residues. Per the germline V gene, CDR1 is MNHEY and CDR2 is SMNVEV (reference sequence). V lost 7 bases and J 4 bases, leaving 13 bases between the germline ends. The CDR3: CASKLGGSTEAFF. CDR3 sequence (DNA): TGTGCCAGCAAGTTGGGTGGGAGCACTGAAGCTTTCTTT.

This clone was counted a single time. The chain joins TRBV4-3 to TRBJ2-1, with 7 bases identical to TRBD2. The CDR3 covers 16 residues. With 0 bases clipped from V and 7 bases from J, the junction kept 9 bases outside the gene matches. Germline loops: CDR1 LGHNA, CDR2 YSLEER. The CDR3 reads CASSQDWIAGGNEQFF. For the CDR3, the DNA is TGCGCCAGCAGCCAAGATTGGATAGCGGGTGGAAATGAGCAGTTCTTC.

The chain uses TRBV5-7 and TRBJ1-5; the D is unclear. TRBV5-7 carries the ORF label, with uncertain function. The V end was cut by 9 bases, the J end by 6 bases, with 10 bases between. The CDR3 totals 11 residues. CDR3 sequence: CAISEGQPQHF. CDR3 coding DNA: TGTGCCATTTCTGAGGGTCAGCCCCAGCATTTT.

V gene TRBV5-1 combines with J gene TRBJ2-3; perhaps TRBD2 as D (5 bases). Deletions cut 0 bases from V and 13 bases from J, with 21 bases between. This CDR3 has 15 residues. From germline, CDR1 is SGHRS and CDR2 YFSETQ. The CDR3 nucleotides read TGCGCCAGCAGCTTGGCCGGACGGGGTACGACCCCTGAGTATTTT. Its translation: CASSLAGRGTTPEYF.

This clone was seen only once. The chain joins TRBV11-2 to TRBJ2-1; TRBD2 matches at 7 bases. The germline V gene encodes CDR1 SGHAT and CDR2 FQNNGV. The V and J ends lost 5 bases and 6 bases, in that order; junction bases with no gene match: 22. This CDR3 region has 19 residues. The CDR3 DNA is TGTGCCAGCAGCCCGTCCCAACCCTCGACTAGCCGTCGCGCCAATGAGCAGTTCTTC. Translated: CASSPSQPSTSRRANEQFF.

The chain carries TRBV4-1 and TRBJ2-7; TRBD1 matches 9 bases. With V trimmed by 0 bases and J by 3 bases, 18 bases remained unmatched. The CDR3 covers 20 residues. The germline V gene has CDR1 MGHRA and CDR2 YSYEKL. This chain's CDR3 is CASSQDSSLGQGGLSYEQYF. CDR3 DNA sequence: TGCGCCAGCAGCCAAGATTCCTCTCTGGGACAGGGAGGGTTGAGCTACGAGCAGTACTTC.

As regards this clone: Other DNA sequences in this sample translate to the same CDR3. This rearrangement joins TRBV3-1 (or the pseudogene TRBV3-2) to TRBJ1-5; a weak D match, TRBD1 (6 bases). This CDR3 region has 13 residues. The germline CDR1 and CDR2 sequences are LGHDT and YNNKEL (reference sequence). The germline V and J ends were trimmed by 2 bases and 4 bases, with 6 bases remaining between them. In DNA form, the CDR3 reads TGTGCCAGCAGCCAAACAGGGAATCAGCCCCAGCATTTT. This sequence encodes CASSQTGNQPQHF.

The gene calls are TRBV12-5 and TRBJ2-2; 8 bases are shared with TRBD1. From germline, CDR1 is LGHNT and CDR2 FRNRAP. This CDR3 is 16 amino acids long. V lost 6 bases and J lost 4; bases outside the gene matches: 10. CDR3 coding DNA: TGTGCTAGTGGACCTCTGGACAGGGTAGTCACCGGGGAGCTGTTTTTT. It is translated as CASGPLDRVVTGELFF.

This clone appeared once. The rearrangement links TRBV5-1 to TRBJ1-1; 9 positions match TRBD1. The CDR3 spans 17 residues. Trimming at V came to 0 bases and at J to 3 bases, leaving 9 bases not matched to a gene. Germline loops: CDR1 SGHRS, CDR2 YFSETQ. CDR3 residues: CASSLDPVGQGDTEAFF. Written as DNA, the CDR3 is TGCGCCAGCAGCTTGGACCCGGTGGGACAGGGAGACACTGAAGCTTTCTTT. The whole variable domain, remainder taken from reference TRBV5-1 and TRBJ1-1, is KAGVTQTPRYLIKTRGQQVTLSCSPISGHRSVSWYQQTPGQGLQFLFEYFSETQRNKGNFPGRFSGRQFSNSRSEMNVSTLELGDSALYLCASSLDPVGQGDTEAFFGQGTRLTVV.

V and J are TRBV7-9 and TRBJ2-7, with 9 bases matching TRBD2. This CDR3 comprises 16 residues. The J segment lost 2 bases and the V segment lost 4 bases, leaving 9 bases of the junction unmatched. Germline loops: CDR1 SEHNR, CDR2 FQNEAQ (reference sequence). The CDR3 sequence is CASSSLSGRNPYEQYF. CDR3 coding DNA: TGTGCCAGCAGCTCCCTTAGCGGGAGAAACCCCTACGAGCAGTACTTC.

This chain joins TRBV5-1 and TRBJ1-5; D gene ambiguous. Germline-derived CDR1 and CDR2 are SGHRS and YFSETQ. This CDR3 has 14 amino acids. Trimming took 5 bases from V and 0 from J, leaving 9 bases between them. The CDR3 sequence: CASREENSNQPQHF. The CDR3 DNA follows: TGCGCCAGCAGGGAGGAGAATAGCAATCAGCCCCAGCATTTT.

The V and J genes are TRBV6-4 and TRBJ1-3; TRBD1 matches 7 bases. Germline values: CDR1 MRHNA, CDR2 SNTAGT. The CDR3 totals 16 residues. J lost 4 bases, V lost 2 bases, and 8 bases had no gene match. The CDR3 nucleotides read TGTGCCAGCAGTGACGCAGACAGGGAACCCGGAAACACCATATATTTT. It specifies CASSDADREPGNTIYF.

This chain uses TRBV5-8 with TRBJ1-1; D is ambiguous. The V end lost 0 bases, the J end lost 10 bases, and 10 bases lay between the germline ends. The germline CDR1 and CDR2 sequences are SGHTS and YDEGEE. The CDR3 length is 12 residues. As DNA, the CDR3 is TGTGCCAGCAGCTTGGTTCGTCTATCAGCTTTCTTT. It codes for CASSLVRLSAFF.

The chain carries TRBV12-3 or TRBV12-4 and TRBJ1-1; TRBD1 aligns across 7 bases. The CDR3 is 13 amino acids. Trimming cost V 7 bases and J 4 bases; bases outside gene matches: 6. The CDR3 nucleotides are TGTGCCAGCACAGGGGGTCTCCTCACTGAAGCTTTCTTT. Amino acids: CASTGGLLTEAFF.

The rearrangement joins TRBV28 to TRBJ1-4; TRBD1 is a possible D gene (5 bases). There are 15 residues in the CDR3. Trimming left V 9 bases short and J 4 bases short, with 18 bases between. CDR1 and CDR2 (germline): MDHEN, SYDVKM. The DNA of the CDR3 is TGTGCCAGTAGTACCAGACAGAGAGATAATGAAAAACTGTTTTTT. Amino acids: CASSTRQRDNEKLFF.

V usage is TRBV3-1 (or the pseudogene TRBV3-2) and J usage is TRBJ1-2; 8 nucleotides line up with TRBD1. The CDR3 has 15 residues. Trimming at V came to 1 base and at J to 1 base, leaving 2 bases not matched to a gene. Germline V gives CDR1 LGHDT, CDR2 YNNKEL (reference sequence). The chain's CDR3 is CASSQGQGFNYGYTF. The CDR3 nucleotides are TGTGCCAGCAGCCAAGGACAGGGGTTTAACTATGGCTACACCTTC.

The J gene is TRBJ1-2, the V gene TRBV7-3; 9 positions agree with TRBD1. Germline lookup yields CDR1 SGHTA and CDR2 FQGTGA. V lost 5 bases to trimming and J lost 8 bases; unmatched junction nucleotides: 12. The CDR3 length is 15 residues. The CDR3 bases are TGTGCCAGCAGCCTACTTCCACGGGACAGGGACGGCTACACCTTC. Amino acids: CASSLLPRDRDGYTF.